These T cell receptor beta chains were read from a single sample in a study of cytomegalovirus exposure and HLA in healthy donors. Data came from immunoSEQ multiplex PCR; TCRdb stores just in-frame clones and leaves some out. The sample carries about 93,000 clones, 82% recorded once. The sequencing sample was made of PBMCs. The source of these receptors is a man over 45 in good health and CMV-seronegative. Each CDR3 is given with its conserved first and last residue. A D gene is named only where the DNA matches it firmly. Only part of the rows carry a size: once, few, many, or a class if the clone is expanded.

v_gene	j_gene	len	abundance	d_gene	CDR3nt	CDR3aa
TRBV7-9	TRBJ2-2	17	-	TRBD1	TGTGCCAGCAGCCCTCGGACAGGGAAGGCCTCCCCCGGGGAGCTGTTTTTT	CASSPRTGKASPGELFF
TRBV2	TRBJ2-1	15	-	TRBD2	TGTGCCAGCAGTGGGGGGGGGCTAGCGGGTAATGAGCAGTTCTTC	CASSGGGLAGNEQFF
TRBV5-1	TRBJ1-1	15	-	-	TGCGCCAGCAGCTCGCAAGGGGGGGGAAACACTGAAGCTTTCTTT	CASSSQGGGNTEAFF
TRBV19	TRBJ1-1	13	-	-	TGTGCCAGTAGTATTCTCGGGTACACTGAAGCTTTCTTT	CASSILGYTEAFF
TRBV29-1	TRBJ1-1	14	-	-	TGCAGCGTTGCGAATGCGGGCCTTACTACTGAAGCTTTCTTT	CSVANAGLTTEAFF
TRBV7-6	TRBJ2-7	16	-	TRBD2	TGTGCCAGCAGCTTAGTAGCGGGAGGTGCCTCCTACGAGCAGTACTTC	CASSLVAGGASYEQYF
TRBV6-6	TRBJ1-2	15	-	-	TGTGCCAGCAGCCCAACGGTAGATACTAACTATGGCTACACCTTC	CASSPTVDTNYGYTF
TRBV28	TRBJ2-4	13	-	TRBD2	TGTGCCAGCAGTTTTAGCGGGTTAACTATTCAGTACTTC	CASSFSGLTIQYF
TRBV6-5	TRBJ2-2	14	-	TRBD2	TGTGCCAGCAGCCGGACTAGCGAGTCGGGGGAGCTGTTTTTT	CASSRTSESGELFF
TRBV6-1	TRBJ1-1	12	few	-	TGTGCCAGCAGTCTACGACAGTTTGAAGCTTTCTTT	CASSLRQFEAFF
TRBV7-2	TRBJ2-5	13	-	-	TGTGCCAGCAGCTATCGGGGGGCAGAGACCCAGTACTTC	CASSYRGAETQYF
TRBV28	TRBJ1-2	15	-	-	TGTGCCAGCAGTTTATGGGCGGAGGAGAACTATGGCTACACCTTC	CASSLWAEENYGYTF
TRBV9	TRBJ2-1	16	once	TRBD2	TGTGCCAGCAGCCCCTCACTAGCGGGAAATGTCTATGAGCAGTTCTTC	CASSPSLAGNVYEQFF